This T cell receptor beta chain was sequenced in a study of response to subunit inactivated influenza vaccine. General observations from the study: Every seasonal influenza vaccination brings in few new T cells, the authors suggested.

CDR1 is DFQATT and CDR2 is SNEGSKA in the germline V gene (reference sequence). V shed 1 base and J shed 2 bases, with 15 bases lying between them. The CDR3 runs to 16 residues. In TCRdb, the RT-PCR reads were re-called with MiXCR into one record per CDR3 protein. The sample records about 520,000 distinct CDR3 sequences, roughly 23% being singletons. In regard to this clonotype: Its cognate antigen is unknown.

This receptor was identified in a man in his forties or fifties who received an inactivated influenza vaccine. This material consisted of CD4+ T cells sorted from PBMCs, taken around 5 days after vaccination. J is TRBJ1-5 and V is TRBV20-1; D might be TRBD1 (5 bases). The chain's CDR3 is CSARVFQGVGNQPQHF. The CDR3 nucleotides read TGCAGTGCTAGAGTTTTTCAGGGAGTGGGCAATCAGCCCCAGCATTTT.